Presented here are 13 T cell receptor beta chains from one specimen sequenced in a study of T cell repertoires in cytomegalovirus infection. TCRdb independently ran MiXCR on the reads; one entry per CDR3 protein. Here the sample spans about 920,000 distinct CDR3 sequences, 30% to 40% being singletons. Antigens for these TCRs are unknown. This sample comprised cultured CD8+ T cells from PBMCs, obtained from culture after CMV antigen stimulation. The receptors here all came from a human donor in good health (CMV status not recorded). Some clones in this sample may be carry-over from other donors' samples.

The sample holds a few counts of this clonotype. The rearrangement links TRBV10-3 to TRBJ2-1; D possibly corresponds to TRBD2 (6 bases). The V end lost 8 bases, the J end lost 6 bases, and 11 bases lay between the germline ends. CDR1 is ENHRY and CDR2 is SYGVKD in the germline V gene. The CDR3 consists of 12 residues. The CDR3 region is CAIGTDPNEQFF. The CDR3 nucleotides are TGTGCCATCGGGACTGACCCCAATGAGCAGTTCTTC.

Remarks on this clonotype: This may be a read error: a much more frequent sequence differs by one nucleotide. The V call is TRBV7-3, the J call TRBJ2-1; 10 bases are shared with TRBD2. Germline-derived CDR1 and CDR2 are SGHTA and FQGTGA. This CDR3 is 15 amino acids long. The junction had 4 bases not matched to a gene; V was cut back by 3 bases and J by 5 bases. CDR3 region: CASSFLAGANNEQFF. DNA of the CDR3: TGTGCCAGCAGCTTCCTAGCGGGGGCCAACAATGAGCAGTTCTTC.

The sample holds a few counts of this clonotype. The chain links TRBV9 to TRBJ1-3, with D possibly being TRBD1 (5 bases). Germline V lookup: CDR1 SGDLS, CDR2 YYNGEE. This CDR3 is built from 17 residues. The V gene lost 3 bases and the J gene lost 5 bases, with 21 bases spanning the gap. CDR3 coding DNA: TGTGCCAGCAGCGCCAGTAGAAGCACGGGACCCCGAAACACCATATATTTT. As protein: CASSASRSTGPRNTIYF.

This clonotype was counted a few times. This sequence joins TRBV24-1 and TRBJ2-1, with D possibly being TRBD1 (6 bases). The germline V and J ends were trimmed by 4 bases and 10 bases, with 13 bases remaining between them. Germline V gene data show CDR1 as KGHDR and CDR2 as SFDVKD. The CDR3 consists of 13 residues. CDR3 nucleotides: TGTGCCACCAGTGAACCTGGACAGAGGGAGCAGTTCTTC. As protein: CATSEPGQREQFF.

This clonotype came up many times. CDR3 nucleotide sequence: TGTGCCAGCAGCCTCGGGGGGGGCCCCAACCTTTACGTC. Protein sequence: CASSLGGGPNLYV. The chain couples TRBV7-2 to TRBJ2-7; 8 nucleotides align to TRBD2. J gave up 13 bases and V 5 bases, and 13 bases lay outside the gene matches. Germline CDR1 SGHTA, CDR2 FQGNSA. This CDR3 contains 13 residues.

This clonotype was seen a handful of times. This chain's CDR3 is CATDAGTGGNEKLFF. The CDR3 nucleotides read TGTGCCACAGATGCTGGGACAGGGGGAAATGAAAAACTGTTTTTT. This sequence joins TRBV7-4 and TRBJ1-4; 11 nucleotides line up with TRBD1. From germline, CDR1 is SGHVT and CDR2 SQSDAQ. The CDR3 is 15 residues long. Losses at the gene ends were 10 bases for V and 5 bases for J; bases not matched to a gene: 9.

There are many counts of this clonotype. The chain couples TRBV7-8 to TRBJ2-1, with a tentative D call TRBD1 (7 bases). V was shortened by 8 bases and J by 10 bases, with 12 bases between the two germline ends. CDR1 and CDR2 from the germline V gene are SGHVS and FQNEAQ. The CDR3 loop spans 11 amino acids. The CDR3 sequence is CASARGDEQFF. CDR3 DNA: TGTGCCAGCGCCAGGGGGGACGAGCAGTTCTTC.

This clonotype was observed at least ten times. This rearrangement joins TRBV7-8 to TRBJ2-1; D remains ambiguous. The V end was cut by 5 bases, the J end by 7 bases, with 15 bases between. CDR3 length equals 14 residues. From germline, CDR1 is SGHVS and CDR2 FQNEAQ. CDR3 region: CASSRLAPGNEQFF. CDR3 DNA sequence: TGTGCCAGCAGCCGATTAGCACCGGGTAATGAGCAGTTCTTC.

There are a few counts of this clonotype. J is TRBJ1-2 and V is TRBV7-8; D gene unclear. The CDR3 is made up of 12 amino acids. Germline V CDR1 and CDR2: SGHVS, FQNEAQ. V dropped 5 bases and J dropped 5 bases, with 9 bases sitting between them. This chain's CDR3 is CASSPREYGYTF. The CDR3 DNA is TGTGCCAGCAGCCCTCGCGAGTATGGCTACACCTTC.

This clonotype showed up many times. This chain links TRBV12-3 or TRBV12-4 with TRBJ2-5; tentative D call: TRBD2 (5 bases). The V end lost 6 bases, the J end lost 5 bases, and 16 bases lay between the germline ends. CDR3 length equals 14 residues. The CDR3 sequence: CASSPEGPEETQYF. The CDR3 DNA sequence: TGTGCCAGCAGCCCCGAGGGCCCTGAGGAGACCCAGTACTTC.

This clonotype was detected many times. J is TRBJ1-4 and V is TRBV6-1; D ambiguous. Germline V lookup: CDR1 MNHNS, CDR2 SASEGT. The CDR3 totals 16 residues. V lost 2 bases and J 0 bases, leaving 10 bases between the germline ends. CDR3 in amino acids: CASSESQTATNEKLFF. In DNA, the CDR3 is TGTGCCAGCAGTGAAAGCCAGACGGCAACTAATGAAAAACTGTTTTTT.

This chain uses TRBV20-1 with TRBJ2-7; a weak D match, TRBD2 (5 bases). V dropped 3 bases and J dropped 4 bases, with 19 bases sitting between them. The length of the CDR3 is 15 residues. Germline CDR1 and CDR2: DFQATT and SNEGSKA (reference sequence). CDR3 loop: CSASLRDPPLYEQYF. The CDR3 DNA reads TGCAGTGCTAGTCTCCGGGATCCCCCCCTTTACGAGCAGTACTTC.

This clonotype was recorded only once. This chain links TRBV27 with TRBJ2-5; D is perhaps TRBD2 (5 bases). The length of the CDR3 is 11 residues. Germline values: CDR1 MNHEY, CDR2 SMNVEV (reference sequence). Trimming left V 6 bases short and J 7 bases short, with 9 bases between. For the CDR3, the DNA is TGTGCCAGCAGGGGAGCCAGGACCCAGTACTTC. This gives the protein CASRGARTQYF.